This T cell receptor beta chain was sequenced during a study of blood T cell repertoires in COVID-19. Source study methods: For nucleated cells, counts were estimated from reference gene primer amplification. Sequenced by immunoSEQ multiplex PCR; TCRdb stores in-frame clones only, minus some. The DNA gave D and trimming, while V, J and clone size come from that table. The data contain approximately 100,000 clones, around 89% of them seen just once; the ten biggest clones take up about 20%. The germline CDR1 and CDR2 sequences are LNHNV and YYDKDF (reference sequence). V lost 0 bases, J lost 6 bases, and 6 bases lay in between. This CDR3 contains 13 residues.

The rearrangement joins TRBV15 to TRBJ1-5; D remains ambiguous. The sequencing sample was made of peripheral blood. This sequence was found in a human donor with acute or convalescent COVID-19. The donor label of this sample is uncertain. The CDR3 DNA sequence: TGTGCCACCAGCAGAGAGCGATCTCAGCCCCAGCATTTT. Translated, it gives CATSRERSQPQHF.